There are a few counts of the clone carrying this T cell receptor beta chain. This CDR3 is built from 14 residues. The germline gives CDR1 KGHSH, CDR2 LQKENI. Losses at the gene ends were 0 bases for V and 8 bases for J; bases not matched to a gene: 4. The record originates from a study of T cells in Graves' hyperthyroidism and ophthalmopathy. Study context: Peripheral blood specimens were obtained at initial diagnosis, prior to any treatment.

Authors of the study amplified TCR beta CDR3 regions from RNA transcripts. The TCR CDR3 was amplified in a first-round RT-PCR using the HTBI primer set. TCRdb itself ran the multiplex PCR reads through MiXCR, one entry per CDR3 protein. The sample yields hundreds of thousands of distinct CDR3 sequences, about a sixth seen once. Orbital computed tomography and thyroid ultrasound, together with serum TRAb and thyroxine and clinical symptoms, were used for diagnoses. The receptor's source is a woman younger than 45 with Graves' hyperthyroidism. The sample was blood. This rearrangement joins TRBV18 to TRBJ2-1; TRBD1 agrees at 7 bases. The CDR3 nucleotides read TGTGCCAGCTCACCACCGTCGGGGACAGATGAGCAGTTCTTC. Translated, it gives CASSPPSGTDEQFF. The whole variable domain, filled in from reference TRBV18 and TRBJ2-1, reads NAGVMQNPRHLVRRRGQEARLRCSPMKGHSHVYWYRQLPEEGLKFMVYLQKENIIDESGMPKERFSAEFPKEGPSILRIQQVVRGDSAAYFCASSPPSGTDEQFFGPGTRLTVL.